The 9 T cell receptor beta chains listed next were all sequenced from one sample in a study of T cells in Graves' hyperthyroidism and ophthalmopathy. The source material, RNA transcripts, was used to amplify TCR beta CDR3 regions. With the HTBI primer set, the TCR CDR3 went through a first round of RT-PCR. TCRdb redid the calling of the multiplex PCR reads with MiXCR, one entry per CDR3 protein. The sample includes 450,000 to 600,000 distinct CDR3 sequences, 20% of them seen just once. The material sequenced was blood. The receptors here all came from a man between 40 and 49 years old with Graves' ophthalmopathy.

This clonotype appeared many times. The CDR3 DNA follows: TGTGCCAGCAGCTACGGGACAGGGGGCTTGTACGAGCAGTACTTC. This gives the protein CASSYGTGGLYEQYF. The V and J genes are TRBV7-9 and TRBJ2-7; 12 bases fit TRBD1. The CDR3 contains 15 residues. The V gene's germline CDR1 is SEHNR and CDR2 FQNEAQ (reference sequence). The V gene end was trimmed by 4 bases and the J gene end by 4 bases; junction bases not matched to a gene: 5. The variable domain in full, with the rest retrieved from reference TRBV7-9 and TRBJ2-7, is DTGVSQNPRHKITKRGQNVTFRCDPISEHNRLYWYRQTLGQGPEFLTYFQNEAQLEKSRLLSDRFSAERPKGSFSTLEIQRTEQGDSAMYLCASSYGTGGLYEQYFGPGTRLTVT.

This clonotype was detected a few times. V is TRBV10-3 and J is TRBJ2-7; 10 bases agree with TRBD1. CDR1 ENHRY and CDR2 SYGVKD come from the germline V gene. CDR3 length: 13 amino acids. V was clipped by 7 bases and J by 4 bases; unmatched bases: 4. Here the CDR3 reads CAIKGTGVYEQYF. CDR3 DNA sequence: TGTGCCATCAAAGGGACAGGGGTTTACGAGCAGTACTTC.

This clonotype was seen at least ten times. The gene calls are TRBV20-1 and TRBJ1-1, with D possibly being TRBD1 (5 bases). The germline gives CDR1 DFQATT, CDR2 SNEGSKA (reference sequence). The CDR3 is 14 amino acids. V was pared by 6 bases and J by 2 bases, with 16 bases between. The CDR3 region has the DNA TGCAGTGCGGAAACCGGGACGCGAAACACTGAAGCTTTCTTT. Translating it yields CSAETGTRNTEAFF.

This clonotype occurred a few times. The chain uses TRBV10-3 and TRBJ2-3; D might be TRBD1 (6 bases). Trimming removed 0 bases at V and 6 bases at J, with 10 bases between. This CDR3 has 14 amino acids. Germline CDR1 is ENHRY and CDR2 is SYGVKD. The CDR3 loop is CAISESTGRDTQYF. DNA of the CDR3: TGTGCCATCAGTGAGTCGACAGGACGGGATACGCAGTATTTT.

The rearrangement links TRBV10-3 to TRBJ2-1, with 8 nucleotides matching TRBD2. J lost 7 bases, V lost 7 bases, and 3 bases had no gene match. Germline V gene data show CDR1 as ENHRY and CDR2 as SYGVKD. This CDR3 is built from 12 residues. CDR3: CAIKGLENEQFF. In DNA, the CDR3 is TGTGCCATCAAGGGACTAGAAAATGAGCAGTTCTTC.

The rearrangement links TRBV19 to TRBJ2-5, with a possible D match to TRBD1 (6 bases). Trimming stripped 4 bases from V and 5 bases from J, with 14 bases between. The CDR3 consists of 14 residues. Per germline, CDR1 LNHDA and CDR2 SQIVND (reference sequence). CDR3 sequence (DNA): TGTGCCAGTAGTACCAGGGGACACCGGGAGACCCAGTACTTC. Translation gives CASSTRGHRETQYF.

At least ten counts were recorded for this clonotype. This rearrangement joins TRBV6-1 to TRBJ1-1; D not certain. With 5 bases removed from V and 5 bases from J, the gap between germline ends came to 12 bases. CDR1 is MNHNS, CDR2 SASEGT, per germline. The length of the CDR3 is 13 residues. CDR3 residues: CASSSPSRTEAFF. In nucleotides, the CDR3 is TGTGCCAGCAGTTCCCCCTCGCGAACTGAAGCTTTCTTT.

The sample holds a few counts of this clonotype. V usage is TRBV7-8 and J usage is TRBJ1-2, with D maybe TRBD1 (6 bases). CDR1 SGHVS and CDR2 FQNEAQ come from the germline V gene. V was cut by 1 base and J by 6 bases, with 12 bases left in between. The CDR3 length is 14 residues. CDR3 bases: TGTGCCAGCAGCTTAGTAGGGGGGGGCGATGGCTACACCTTC. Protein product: CASSLVGGGDGYTF. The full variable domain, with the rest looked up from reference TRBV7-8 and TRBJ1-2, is GAGVSQSPRYKVAKRGQDVALRCDPISGHVSLFWYQQALGQGPEFLTYFQNEAQLDKSGLPSDRFFAERPEGSVSTLKIQRTQQEDSAVYLCASSLVGGGDGYTFGSGTRLTVV.

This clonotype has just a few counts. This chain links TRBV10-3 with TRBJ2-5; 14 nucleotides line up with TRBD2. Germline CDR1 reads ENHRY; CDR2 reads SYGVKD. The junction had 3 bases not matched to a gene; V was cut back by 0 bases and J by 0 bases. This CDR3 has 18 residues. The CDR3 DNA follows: TGTGCCATCAGTGAGTCCGTGGGACTAGCGGGAGACCAAGAGACCCAGTACTTC. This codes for CAISESVGLAGDQETQYF.